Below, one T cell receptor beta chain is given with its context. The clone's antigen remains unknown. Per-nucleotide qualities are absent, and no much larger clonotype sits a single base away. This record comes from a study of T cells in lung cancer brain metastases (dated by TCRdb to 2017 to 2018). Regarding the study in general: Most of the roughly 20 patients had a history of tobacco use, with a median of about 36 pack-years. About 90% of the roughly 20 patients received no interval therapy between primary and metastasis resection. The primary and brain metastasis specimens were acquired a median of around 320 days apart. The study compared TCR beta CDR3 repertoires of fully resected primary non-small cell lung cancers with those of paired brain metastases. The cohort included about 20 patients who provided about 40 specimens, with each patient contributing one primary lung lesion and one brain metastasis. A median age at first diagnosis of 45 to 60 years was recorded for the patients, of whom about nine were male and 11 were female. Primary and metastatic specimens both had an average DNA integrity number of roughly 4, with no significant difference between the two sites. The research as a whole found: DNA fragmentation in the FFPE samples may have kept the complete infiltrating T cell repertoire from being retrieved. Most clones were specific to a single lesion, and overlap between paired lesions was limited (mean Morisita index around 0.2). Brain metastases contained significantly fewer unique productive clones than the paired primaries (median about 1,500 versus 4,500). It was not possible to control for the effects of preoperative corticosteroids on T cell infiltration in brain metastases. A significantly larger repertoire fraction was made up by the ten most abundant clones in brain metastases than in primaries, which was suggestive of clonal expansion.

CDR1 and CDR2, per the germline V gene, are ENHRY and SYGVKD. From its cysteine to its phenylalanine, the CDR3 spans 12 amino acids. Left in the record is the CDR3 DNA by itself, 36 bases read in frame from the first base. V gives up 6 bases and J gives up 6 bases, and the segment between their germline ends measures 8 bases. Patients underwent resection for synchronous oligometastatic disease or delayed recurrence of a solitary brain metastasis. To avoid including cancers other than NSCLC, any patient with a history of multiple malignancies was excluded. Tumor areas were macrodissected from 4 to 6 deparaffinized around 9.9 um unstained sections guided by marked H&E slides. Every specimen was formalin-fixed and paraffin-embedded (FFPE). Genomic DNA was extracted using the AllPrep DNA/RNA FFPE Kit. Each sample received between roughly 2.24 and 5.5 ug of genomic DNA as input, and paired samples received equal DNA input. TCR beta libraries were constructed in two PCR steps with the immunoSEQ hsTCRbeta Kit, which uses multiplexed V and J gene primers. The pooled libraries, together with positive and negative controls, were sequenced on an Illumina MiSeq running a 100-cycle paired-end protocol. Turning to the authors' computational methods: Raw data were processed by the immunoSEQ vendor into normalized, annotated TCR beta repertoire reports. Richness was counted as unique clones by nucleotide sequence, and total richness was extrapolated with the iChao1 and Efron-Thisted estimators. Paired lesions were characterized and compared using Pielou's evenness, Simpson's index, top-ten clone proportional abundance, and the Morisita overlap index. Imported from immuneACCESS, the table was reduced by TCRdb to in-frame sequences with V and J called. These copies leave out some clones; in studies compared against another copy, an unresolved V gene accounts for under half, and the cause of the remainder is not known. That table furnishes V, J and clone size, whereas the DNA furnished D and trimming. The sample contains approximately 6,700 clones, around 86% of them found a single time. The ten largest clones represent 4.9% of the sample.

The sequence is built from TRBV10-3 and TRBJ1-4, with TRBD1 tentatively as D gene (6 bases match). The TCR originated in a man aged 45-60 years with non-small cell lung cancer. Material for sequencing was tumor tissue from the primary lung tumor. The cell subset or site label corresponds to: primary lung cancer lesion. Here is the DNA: TGTGCCATCAGGGACAGAGATGAAAAACTGTTTTTT. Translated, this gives CAIRDRDEKLFF.